The clone carrying this T cell receptor beta chain occurred a few times. The sample belongs to a study of T cells in Graves' hyperthyroidism and ophthalmopathy. Blood was sampled at initial diagnosis of hyperthyroidism, prior to onset of any ophthalmopathy symptoms. Cells are PBMCs isolated from 10 ml of fresh blood. TCR beta CDR3 regions were amplified from RNA transcripts. RT-PCR in the first round (using the HTBI primer set) targeted the TCR CDR3. TCRdb re-derived calls from the multiplex PCR reads in MiXCR, one entry per CDR3 protein. The sample carries approximately 400,000 distinct CDR3 sequences, approximately 15% recorded once. This CDR3 contains 16 residues. Germline V gene data show CDR1 as ENHRY and CDR2 as SYGVKD. Trimming left V 8 bases short and J 4 bases short, with 23 bases between.

The source of this sequence is a man aged 25-45 years with Graves' hyperthyroidism that later progressed to Graves' ophthalmopathy. J is TRBJ1-2 and V is TRBV10-3; perhaps TRBD1 as D (5 bases). Sequenced material: blood. This CDR3 is CAIPNEVPGDPYGYTF. CDR3 DNA sequence: TGTGCCATCCCAAACGAAGTGCCGGGGGATCCCTATGGCTACACCTTC.